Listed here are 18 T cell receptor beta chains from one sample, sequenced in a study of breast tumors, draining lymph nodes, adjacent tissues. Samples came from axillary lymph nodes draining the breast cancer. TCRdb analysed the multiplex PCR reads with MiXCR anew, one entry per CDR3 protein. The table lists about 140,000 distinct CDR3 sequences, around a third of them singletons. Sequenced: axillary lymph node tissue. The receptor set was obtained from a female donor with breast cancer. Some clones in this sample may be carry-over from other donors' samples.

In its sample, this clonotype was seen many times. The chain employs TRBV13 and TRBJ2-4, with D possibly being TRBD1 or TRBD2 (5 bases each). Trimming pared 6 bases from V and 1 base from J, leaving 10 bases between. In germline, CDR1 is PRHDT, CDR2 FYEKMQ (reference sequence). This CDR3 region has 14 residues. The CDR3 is CASSSREAKNIQYF. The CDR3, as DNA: TGTGCCAGCAGTTCCAGGGAGGCCAAAAACATTCAGTACTTC.

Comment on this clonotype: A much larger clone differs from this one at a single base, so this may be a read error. The CDR3 here is CASSPGRGTIKETQYF. The CDR3 nucleotides are TGTGCCAGCAGCCCGGGCCGGGGAACTATCAAAGAGACCCAGTACTTC. The chain has TRBV11-2 and TRBJ2-5, with D tentatively TRBD2 (5 bases). Germline-derived CDR1 and CDR2 are SGHAT and FQNNGV. The CDR3 length is 16 residues. Trimming took 5 bases from V and 3 from J, leaving 19 bases between them.

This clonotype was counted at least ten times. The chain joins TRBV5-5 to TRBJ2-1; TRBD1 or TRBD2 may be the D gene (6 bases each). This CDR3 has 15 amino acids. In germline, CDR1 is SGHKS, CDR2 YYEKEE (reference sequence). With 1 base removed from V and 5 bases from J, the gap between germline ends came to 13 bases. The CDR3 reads CASSLFWGADNEQFF. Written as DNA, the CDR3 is TGTGCCAGCAGCTTGTTTTGGGGGGCGGACAATGAGCAGTTCTTC.

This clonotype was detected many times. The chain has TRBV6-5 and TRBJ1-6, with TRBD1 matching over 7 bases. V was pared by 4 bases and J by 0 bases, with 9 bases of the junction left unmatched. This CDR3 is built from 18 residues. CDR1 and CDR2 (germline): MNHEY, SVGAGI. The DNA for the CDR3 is TGTGCCAGCAGTTTCTCAGGACAGGCGAGCTCCTATAATTCACCCCTCCACTTT. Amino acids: CASSFSGQASSYNSPLHF.

The CDR3 loop is CASSVKGPMGGSGSPLHF. Written as DNA, the CDR3 is TGTGCCAGCAGCGTAAAGGGTCCCATGGGGGGGAGTGGTTCACCCCTCCACTTT. The chain links TRBV9 to TRBJ1-6; D is perhaps TRBD1 (5 bases). Germline V gene data show CDR1 as SGDLS and CDR2 as YYNGEE. V was trimmed by 1 base and J by 9 bases, leaving 23 bases between them. This CDR3 spans 18 amino acids. Based on the CDR3 plus reference TRBV9 and TRBJ1-6, the full variable domain is DSGVTQTPKHLITATGQRVTLRCSPRSGDLSVYWYQQSLDQGLQFLIQYYNGEERAKGNILERFSAQQFPDLHSELNLSSLELGDSALYFCASSVKGPMGGSGSPLHFGNGTRLTVT.

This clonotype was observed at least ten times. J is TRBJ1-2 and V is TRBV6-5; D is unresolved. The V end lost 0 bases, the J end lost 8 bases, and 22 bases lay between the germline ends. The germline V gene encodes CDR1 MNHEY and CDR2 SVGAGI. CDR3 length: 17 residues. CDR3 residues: CASSYSVGRPPPLGYTF. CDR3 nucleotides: TGTGCCAGCAGTTACTCGGTGGGTCGGCCGCCTCCTCTGGGCTACACCTTC.

This chain's CDR3 is CASSQSGGGYQETQYF. CDR3 DNA sequence: TGTGCCAGCAGTCAAAGCGGGGGGGGGTACCAAGAGACCCAGTACTTC. The gene calls are TRBV28 and TRBJ2-5; 10 nucleotides align to TRBD2. The CDR3 runs 16 residues. Germline V lookup: CDR1 MDHEN, CDR2 SYDVKM. The trim removed 5 bases at V and 0 bases at J, leaving 6 bases unmatched.

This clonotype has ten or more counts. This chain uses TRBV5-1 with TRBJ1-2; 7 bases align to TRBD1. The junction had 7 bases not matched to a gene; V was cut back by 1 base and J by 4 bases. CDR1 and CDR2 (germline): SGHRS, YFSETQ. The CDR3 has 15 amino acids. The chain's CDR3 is CASSLTGTESYGYTF. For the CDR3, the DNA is TGCGCCAGCAGCTTGACAGGGACAGAGAGCTATGGCTACACCTTC.

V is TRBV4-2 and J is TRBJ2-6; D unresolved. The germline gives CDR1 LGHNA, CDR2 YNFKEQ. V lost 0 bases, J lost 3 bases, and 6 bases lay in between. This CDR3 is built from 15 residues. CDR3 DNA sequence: TGTGCCAGCAGCCAAGATCGTTGTGGGGCCAACGTCCTGACTTTC. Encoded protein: CASSQDRCGANVLTF.

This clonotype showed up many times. As DNA, the CDR3 is TGCGCCAGCAGCAAGACAGGGGGCGCCGCAGATACGCAGTATTTT. It codes for CASSKTGGAADTQYF. This sequence joins TRBV5-1 and TRBJ2-3, with TRBD1 matching over 10 bases. Losses at the gene ends were 4 bases for V and 4 bases for J; bases not matched to a gene: 6. The CDR3 is 15 residues long. Germline-derived CDR1 and CDR2 are SGHRS and YFSETQ.

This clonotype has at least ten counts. The CDR3: CASSFVEATNEKLFF. CDR3 nucleotides: TGTGCCAGCAGTTTTGTAGAGGCAACTAATGAAAAACTGTTTTTT. This chain uses TRBV28 with TRBJ1-4; D not certain. The germline V gene encodes CDR1 MDHEN and CDR2 SYDVKM. With 3 bases removed from V and 0 bases from J, the gap between germline ends came to 8 bases. The length of the CDR3 is 15 residues.

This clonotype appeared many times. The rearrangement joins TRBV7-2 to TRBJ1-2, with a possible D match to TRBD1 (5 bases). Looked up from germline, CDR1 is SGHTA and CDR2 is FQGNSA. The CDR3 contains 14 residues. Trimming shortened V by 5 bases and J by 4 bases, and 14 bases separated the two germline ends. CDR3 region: CASSPRGDSYGYTF. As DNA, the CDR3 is TGTGCCAGCAGCCCCCGAGGGGATTCCTATGGCTACACCTTC. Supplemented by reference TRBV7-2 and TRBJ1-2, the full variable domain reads GAGVSQSPSNKVTEKGKDVELRCDPISGHTALYWYRQSLGQGLEFLIYFQGNSAPDKSGLPSDRFSAERTGGSVSTLTIQRTQQEDSAVYLCASSPRGDSYGYTFGSGTRLTVV.

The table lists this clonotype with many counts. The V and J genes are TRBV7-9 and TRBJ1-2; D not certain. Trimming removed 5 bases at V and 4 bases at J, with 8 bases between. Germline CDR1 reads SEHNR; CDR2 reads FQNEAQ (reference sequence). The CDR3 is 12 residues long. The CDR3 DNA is TGTGCCAGCAGCCAGTGGGGCTATGGCTACACCTTC. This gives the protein CASSQWGYGYTF. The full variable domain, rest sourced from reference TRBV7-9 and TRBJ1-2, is DTGVSQNPRHKITKRGQNVTFRCDPISEHNRLYWYRQTLGQGPEFLTYFQNEAQLEKSRLLSDRFSAERPKGSFSTLEIQRTEQGDSAMYLCASSQWGYGYTFGSGTRLTVV.

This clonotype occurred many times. The CDR3 spells CASSLAQVEKLFF. The CDR3 nucleotides read TGTGCCAGCAGCTTAGCCCAGGTAGAAAAACTGTTTTTT. The rearrangement links TRBV7-9 to TRBJ1-4; D gene ambiguous. The CDR3 consists of 13 residues. CDR1 and CDR2 (germline): SEHNR, FQNEAQ (reference sequence). Trimming took 0 bases from V and 8 from J, leaving 7 bases between them.

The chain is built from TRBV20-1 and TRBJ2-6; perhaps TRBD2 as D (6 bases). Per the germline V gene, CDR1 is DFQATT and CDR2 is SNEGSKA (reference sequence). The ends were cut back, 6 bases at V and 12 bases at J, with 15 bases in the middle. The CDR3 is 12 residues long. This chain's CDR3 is CSASVETSVLTF. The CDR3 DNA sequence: TGCAGTGCCTCCGTGGAGACTAGCGTCCTGACTTTC.

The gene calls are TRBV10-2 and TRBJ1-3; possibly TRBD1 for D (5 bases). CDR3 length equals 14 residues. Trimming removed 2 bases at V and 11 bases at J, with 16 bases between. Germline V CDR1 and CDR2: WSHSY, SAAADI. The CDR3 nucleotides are TGCGCCAGCAGTGAGGCAGGGACGGGAAAACCCATATATTTT. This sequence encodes CASSEAGTGKPIYF.

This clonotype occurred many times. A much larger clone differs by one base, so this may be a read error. The CDR3: CSASGGAYGSTF. The CDR3 DNA reads as TGCAGTGCTAGTGGGGGAGCTTATGGCTCCACCTTC. This sequence joins TRBV20-1 and TRBJ1-2; perhaps TRBD1 as D (5 bases). From germline, CDR1 is DFQATT and CDR2 SNEGSKA (reference sequence). This CDR3 comprises 12 residues.

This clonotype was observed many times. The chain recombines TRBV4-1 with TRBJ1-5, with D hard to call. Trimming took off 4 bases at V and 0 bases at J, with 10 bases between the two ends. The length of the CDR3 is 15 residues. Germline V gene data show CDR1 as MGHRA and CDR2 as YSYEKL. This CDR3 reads CASSLGPYSNQPQHF. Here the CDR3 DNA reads TGCGCCAGCAGCCTAGGACCTTATAGCAATCAGCCCCAGCATTTT.